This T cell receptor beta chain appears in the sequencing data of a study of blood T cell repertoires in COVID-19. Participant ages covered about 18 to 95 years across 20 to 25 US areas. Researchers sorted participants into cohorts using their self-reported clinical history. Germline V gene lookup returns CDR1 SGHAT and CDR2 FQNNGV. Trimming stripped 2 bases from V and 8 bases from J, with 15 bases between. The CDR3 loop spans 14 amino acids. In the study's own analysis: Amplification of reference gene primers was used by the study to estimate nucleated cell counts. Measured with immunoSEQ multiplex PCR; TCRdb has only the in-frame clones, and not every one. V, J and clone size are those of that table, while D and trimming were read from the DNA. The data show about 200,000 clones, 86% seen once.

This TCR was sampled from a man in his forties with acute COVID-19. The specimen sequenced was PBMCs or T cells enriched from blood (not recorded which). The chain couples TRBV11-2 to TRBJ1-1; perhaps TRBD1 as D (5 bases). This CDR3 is CASSLSAGREEAFF. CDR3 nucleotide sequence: TGTGCCAGCAGCTTATCGGCAGGGCGAGAGGAAGCTTTCTTT. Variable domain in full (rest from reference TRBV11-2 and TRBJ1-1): EAGVAQSPRYKIIEKRQSVAFWCNPISGHATLYWYQQILGQGPKLLIQFQNNGVVDDSQLPKDRFSAERLKGVDSTLKIQPAKLEDSAVYLCASSLSAGREEAFFGQGTRLTVV.